These 10 T cell receptor beta chains were sequenced from one sample in a study of blood T cell repertoires in COVID-19. TCRdb keeps only in-frame clones here, not all; method: immunoSEQ multiplex PCR. Of around 310,000 clones detected, 89% appear once; the ten largest clones hold roughly 8.9%. Specimen: PBMCs or T cells enriched from blood (not recorded which). These receptors were taken from a woman between 40 and 50 years old who had recovered from COVID-19.

V and J are TRBV5-1 and TRBJ2-3; 8 bases map to TRBD2. The CDR3 runs to 15 residues. Germline V gene data show CDR1 as SGHRS and CDR2 as YFSETQ. V lost 4 bases, J lost 6 bases, and 10 bases stayed unmatched. This CDR3 is CASSPSGGPRDTQYF. The CDR3 DNA follows: TGCGCCAGCAGCCCCAGCGGGGGCCCTAGGGATACGCAGTATTTT.

The rearrangement links TRBV2 to TRBJ2-7; maybe TRBD1 (5 bases). Germline V gene data show CDR1 as SNHLY and CDR2 as FYNNEI. The CDR3 extends over 13 amino acids. V dropped 5 bases and J dropped 2 bases, with 10 bases sitting between them. The CDR3 sequence is CASSKQVPYEQYF. CDR3 DNA: TGTGCCAGCAGTAAACAGGTACCCTACGAGCAGTACTTC.

This clone was seen many times. For the CDR3, the DNA is TGTGCCAGCACAGACCGGGGGACCTACGAGCAGTACTTC. Protein product: CASTDRGTYEQYF. The V call is TRBV3-1 (or the pseudogene TRBV3-2), the J call TRBJ2-7, with a weak D call TRBD2 (6 bases). This CDR3 comprises 13 residues. The germline V and J ends were trimmed by 7 bases and 2 bases, with 12 bases remaining between them. Germline CDR1 LGHDT, CDR2 YNNKEL (reference sequence).

The chain uses TRBV7-3 and TRBJ1-6; possible D gene TRBD1, 6 bases. The CDR3 is made up of 14 amino acids. V was trimmed by 4 bases and J by 10 bases, leaving 14 bases between them. Germline lookup yields CDR1 SGHTA and CDR2 FQGTGA. CDR3 sequence: CASSSQGFGSPLHF. CDR3 coding DNA: TGTGCCAGCAGCTCACAGGGCTTTGGCTCACCCCTCCACTTT.

This chain connects TRBV27 to TRBJ1-6; 7 nucleotides line up with TRBD1. The V gene end was trimmed by 6 bases and the J gene end by 7 bases; junction bases not matched to a gene: 9. The germline V gene has CDR1 MNHEY and CDR2 SMNVEV (reference sequence). This CDR3 spans 15 amino acids. This chain's CDR3 is CASRQGVNINSPLHF. For the CDR3, the DNA is TGTGCCAGCAGGCAGGGGGTGAATATCAATTCACCCCTCCACTTT.

This sequence joins TRBV6-5 and TRBJ2-7; D remains unclear. CDR3 length: 11 amino acids. V was clipped by 7 bases and J by 4 bases, with 8 bases between them. CDR1 is MNHEY and CDR2 is SVGAGI in the germline V gene. The DNA of the CDR3 is TGTGCCAGCACCGGGTCTTACGAGCAGTACTTC. It specifies CASTGSYEQYF.

This chain connects TRBV5-1 to TRBJ2-7, with TRBD1 matching over 9 bases. This CDR3 contains 15 residues. With V trimmed by 5 bases and J by 6 bases, 12 bases remained unmatched. Germline V gene data show CDR1 as SGHRS and CDR2 as YFSETQ. CDR3 residues: CASRDVGTGFAEQYF. The CDR3 region has the DNA TGCGCCAGCAGGGATGTGGGGACAGGGTTCGCCGAGCAGTACTTC.

V and J are TRBV10-3 and TRBJ1-1; possible D gene TRBD1, 6 bases. V gave up 8 bases and J gave up 4 bases, with 14 bases separating them. Per the germline V gene, CDR1 is ENHRY and CDR2 is SYGVKD. CDR3 length: 13 amino acids. CDR3 sequence reads: CAIRQAISTEAFF. The CDR3 nucleotides are TGTGCCATCCGACAGGCTATAAGCACTGAAGCTTTCTTT.

The V and J genes are TRBV25-1 and TRBJ2-3; a weak D match, TRBD1 (5 bases). This CDR3 comprises 15 residues. The ends were cut back, 4 bases at V and 2 bases at J, with 13 bases in the middle. CDR1 is MGHDK and CDR2 is SYGVNS in the germline V gene. The CDR3 DNA reads as TGTGCCAGCAGTGGGACAAGGGATGTCACAGATACGCAGTATTTT. This gives the protein CASSGTRDVTDTQYF.

The chain recombines TRBV5-8 with TRBJ2-7; weak D call: TRBD1 (6 bases). CDR1 is SGHTS, CDR2 YDEGEE, per germline. The CDR3 consists of 20 residues. Trimming pared 3 bases from V and 1 base from J, leaving 29 bases between. CDR3 amino acids: CASSSPRRTGLGVRSYEQYF. Written as DNA, the CDR3 is TGTGCCAGCAGCTCCCCACGCAGAACAGGGTTGGGGGTCCGTTCCTACGAGCAGTACTTC.